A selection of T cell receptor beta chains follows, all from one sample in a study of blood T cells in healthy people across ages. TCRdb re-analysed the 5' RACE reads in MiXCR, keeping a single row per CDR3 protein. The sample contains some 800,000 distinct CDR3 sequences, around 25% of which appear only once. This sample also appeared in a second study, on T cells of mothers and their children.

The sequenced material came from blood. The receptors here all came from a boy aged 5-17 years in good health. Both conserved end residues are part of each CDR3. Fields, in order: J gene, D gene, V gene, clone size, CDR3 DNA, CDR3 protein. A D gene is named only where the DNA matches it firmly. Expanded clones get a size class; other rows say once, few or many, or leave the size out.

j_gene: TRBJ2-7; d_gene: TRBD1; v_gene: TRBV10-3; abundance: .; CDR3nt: TGTGCCATATCTACGGGGCAGGGGGCTTTTGTCGAGCAGTACTTC; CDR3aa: CAISTGQGAFVEQYF
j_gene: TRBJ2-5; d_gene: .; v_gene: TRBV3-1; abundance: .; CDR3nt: TGTGCCAGCAGCCAAGGGAGGGCGAGGGGTCCCGGGGAGACCCAGTACTTC; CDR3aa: CASSQGRARGPGETQYF
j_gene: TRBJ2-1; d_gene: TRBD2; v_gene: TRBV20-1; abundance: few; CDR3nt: TGCAGTGCTGACGTTGGGAGGGCTGGTTCCCTTGAGCAGTTCTTC; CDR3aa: CSADVGRAGSLEQFF
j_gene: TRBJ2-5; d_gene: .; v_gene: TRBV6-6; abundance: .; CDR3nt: TGTGCCAGCAGTTCGGGACTGGGATATTGGGAGCAGTACTTC; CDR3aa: CASSSGLGYWEQYF
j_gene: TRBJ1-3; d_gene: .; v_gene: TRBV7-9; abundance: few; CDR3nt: TGTGCCAGCAGCTTAACAGCTGGAAACACCATATATTTT; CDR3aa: CASSLTAGNTIYF
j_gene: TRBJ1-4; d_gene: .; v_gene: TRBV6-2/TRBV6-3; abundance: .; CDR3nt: TGTGCCAGCAGTTATGCGAGCGATATTGATGAAAAACTGTTTTTT; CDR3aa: CASSYASDIDEKLFF
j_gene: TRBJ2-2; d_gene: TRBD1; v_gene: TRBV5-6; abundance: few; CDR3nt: TGTGCCAGTAGTGTACAGGGGTACGGGGAGCTGTTTTTT; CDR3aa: CASSVQGYGELFF
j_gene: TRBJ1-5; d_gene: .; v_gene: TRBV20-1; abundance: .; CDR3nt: TGCAGTGCTAGACCAGGGCCTAGCAATCAGCCCCAGCATTTT; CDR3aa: CSARPGPSNQPQHF
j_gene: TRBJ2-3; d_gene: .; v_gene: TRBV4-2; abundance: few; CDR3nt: TGTGCCAGCAGCCAAGATGGGGGGCTTTCTAGCACAGATACGCAGTATTTT; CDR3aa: CASSQDGGLSSTDTQYF
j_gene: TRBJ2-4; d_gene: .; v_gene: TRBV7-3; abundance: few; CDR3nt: TGTGCCAGCAGCTTAAGTCCCCCCTCGGGGAATAGGGGCCTAGCCAAAAACATTCAGTACTTC; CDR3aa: CASSLSPPSGNRGLAKNIQYF
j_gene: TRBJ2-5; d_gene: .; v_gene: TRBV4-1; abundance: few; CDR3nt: TGCGCCAGCAGCCCCTACTTTGGGGGGACCCAGTACTTC; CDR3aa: CASSPYFGGTQYF
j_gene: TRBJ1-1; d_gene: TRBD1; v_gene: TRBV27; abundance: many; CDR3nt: TGTGCCAGCAGTTTATTGCAGGGGGTGGCTGAAGCTTTCTTT; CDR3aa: CASSLLQGVAEAFF
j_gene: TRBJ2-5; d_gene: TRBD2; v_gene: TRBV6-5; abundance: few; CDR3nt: TGTGCCAGCAGCACCGGGACTAGGGAGTTCTTC; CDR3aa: CASSTGTREFF
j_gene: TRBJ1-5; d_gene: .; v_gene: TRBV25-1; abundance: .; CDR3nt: TGTGCCAGCAGTGAACAGGGTTTGGGCAATCAGCCCCAGCATTTT; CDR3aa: CASSEQGLGNQPQHF
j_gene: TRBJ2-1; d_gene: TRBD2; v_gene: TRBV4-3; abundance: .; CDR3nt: TGCGCCAGCAGCCAAGATCGCCTAGCGGGGCAGTTCTTC; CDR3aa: CASSQDRLAGQFF
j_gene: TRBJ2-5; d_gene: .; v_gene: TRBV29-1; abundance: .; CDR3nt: TGCAGCGTTGATCCCCTCCGACAGGCTTACCAAGAGACCCAGTACTTC; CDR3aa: CSVDPLRQAYQETQYF
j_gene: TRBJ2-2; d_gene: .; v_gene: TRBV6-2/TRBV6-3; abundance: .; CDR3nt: TGTGCCAGCACTGAGAACACCGGGGAGCTGTTTTTT; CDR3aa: CASTENTGELFF
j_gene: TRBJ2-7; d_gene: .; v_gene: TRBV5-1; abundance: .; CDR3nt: TGCGCCAGCAGCTCAGGGTGGGAGCGGTACTTC; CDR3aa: CASSSGWERYF
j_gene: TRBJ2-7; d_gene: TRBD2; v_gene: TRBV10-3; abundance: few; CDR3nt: TGTGCCACCGAGGGGACTACTCTCGCCGAGCAGTACTTC; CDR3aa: CATEGTTLAEQYF
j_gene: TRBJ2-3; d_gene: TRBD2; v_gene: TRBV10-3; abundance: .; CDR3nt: TGTGCCATCAGTGAGTTTGGACTAGCGGGGGCAACGGATACGCAGTATTTT; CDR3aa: CAISEFGLAGATDTQYF
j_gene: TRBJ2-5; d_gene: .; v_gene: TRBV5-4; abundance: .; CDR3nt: TGTGCCAGCAGCCCGGGACTGCAAGAGACCCACTACTTC; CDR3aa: CASSPGLQETHYF
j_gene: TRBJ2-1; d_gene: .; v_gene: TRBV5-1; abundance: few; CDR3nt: TGCGCCAGCAGCTTGGATGGCGCGAGCTACTCCTACAATGAGCAGTTCTTC; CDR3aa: CASSLDGASYSYNEQFF
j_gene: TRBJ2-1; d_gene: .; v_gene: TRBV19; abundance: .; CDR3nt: TGTGCCAGTCGCCACGGGGTAAATGAGCAGTTCTTC; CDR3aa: CASRHGVNEQFF
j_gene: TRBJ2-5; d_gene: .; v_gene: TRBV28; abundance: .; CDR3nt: TGTGCCAATGCGACAGGACTGCAAGAGACCCAGTACTTC; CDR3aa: CANATGLQETQYF
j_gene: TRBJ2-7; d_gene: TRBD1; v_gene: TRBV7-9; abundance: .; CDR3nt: TGTGCCAGCAGTCGACAGGGTGGGGAGCAGTACTTC; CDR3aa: CASSRQGGEQYF
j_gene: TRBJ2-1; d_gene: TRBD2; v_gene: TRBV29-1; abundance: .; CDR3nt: TGCAGCGTTGGGGCTAGCGGGTACAATGAGCGGTTCTTC; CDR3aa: CSVGASGYNERFF
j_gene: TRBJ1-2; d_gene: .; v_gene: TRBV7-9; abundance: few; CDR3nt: TGTGCCAGCAGGCGGGACCTTAACTATGGCTACACCTTC; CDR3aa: CASRRDLNYGYTF
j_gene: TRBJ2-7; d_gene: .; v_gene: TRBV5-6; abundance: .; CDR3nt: TGTGCCAGCAGCGGTGTAGGGGTAGAAGTTGTAAGTTGCGAGCAGTACTTC; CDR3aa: CASSGVGVEVVSCEQYF
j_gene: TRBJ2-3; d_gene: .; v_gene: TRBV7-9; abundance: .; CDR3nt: TGTGCCAGCAGCCCGACCATTGGGGACACAGATACGCAGTATTTT; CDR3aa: CASSPTIGDTDTQYF
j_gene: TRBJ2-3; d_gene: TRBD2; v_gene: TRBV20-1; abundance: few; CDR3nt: TGCAGTGCTAGAGTCCTAGCGGGGGTCACAGATACGCAGTATTTT; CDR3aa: CSARVLAGVTDTQYF
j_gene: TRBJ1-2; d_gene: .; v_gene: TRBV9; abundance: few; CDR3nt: TGTGCCAGCAGCGTGGGAGAGGACAGCCTCTATGGCTACACCTTC; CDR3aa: CASSVGEDSLYGYTF
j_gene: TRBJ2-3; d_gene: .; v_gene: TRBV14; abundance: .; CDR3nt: TGTGCCAGCAGCCAAGATATTGTCGTGGGGGAGAGTTTGGATACGCAGTATTTT; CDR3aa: CASSQDIVVGESLDTQYF
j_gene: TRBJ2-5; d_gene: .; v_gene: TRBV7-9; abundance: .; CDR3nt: TGTGCCAGCAGCCCCCAACGGGCAGGGACTCAAGAGACCCAGTACTTC; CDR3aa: CASSPQRAGTQETQYF
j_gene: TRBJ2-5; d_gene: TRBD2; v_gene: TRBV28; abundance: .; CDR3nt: TGTGCCAGCACCTCCCGGGGACTAGCGCCTTACTTGGGGGAGACCCAGTACTTC; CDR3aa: CASTSRGLAPYLGETQYF
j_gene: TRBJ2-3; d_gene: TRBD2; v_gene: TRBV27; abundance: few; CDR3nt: TGTGCCAGCAGTTTACAATCCCCCAGGACTAGCGGGAGCACAGATACGCAGTATTTT; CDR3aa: CASSLQSPRTSGSTDTQYF
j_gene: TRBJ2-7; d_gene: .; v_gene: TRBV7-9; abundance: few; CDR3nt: TGTGCCAGCGAGGCAGTTTCCCACTACGAGCAGTACTTC; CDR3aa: CASEAVSHYEQYF
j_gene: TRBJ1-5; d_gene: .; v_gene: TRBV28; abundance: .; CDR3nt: TGTGCCAGCAGTTACCTAGGCAAATATAGCAATCAGCCCCAGCATTTT; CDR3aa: CASSYLGKYSNQPQHF
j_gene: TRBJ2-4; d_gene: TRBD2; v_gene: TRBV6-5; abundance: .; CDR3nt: TGTGCCAGCAGTTCGCCTAGCGGGGGGGCGCTAGCCAAAAACATTCAGTACTTC; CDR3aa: CASSSPSGGALAKNIQYF
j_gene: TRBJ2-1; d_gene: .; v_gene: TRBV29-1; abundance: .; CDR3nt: TGCAGGACGACCGGGGGCTCCTACAATGAGCAGTTCTTC; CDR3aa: CRTTGGSYNEQFF
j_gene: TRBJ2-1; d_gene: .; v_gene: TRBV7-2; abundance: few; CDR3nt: TGTGCCAGCAGCTCCGACGGAGGTCCCCTTGAGCAGTTCTTT; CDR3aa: CASSSDGGPLEQFF
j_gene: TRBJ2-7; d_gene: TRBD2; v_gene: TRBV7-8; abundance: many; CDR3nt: TGTGCCAGCAGCGCGCGGGAGGTTTACGAGCAGTACTTC; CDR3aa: CASSAREVYEQYF